Listed below are T cell receptor beta chains from one sample, sequenced in a study of molecular identifiers for immune sequencing clone quantification. TCRdb reanalysed the PCR reads using MiXCR and keeps one entry per CDR3 protein. The sample includes just under 65,000 distinct CDR3 sequences, about a fifth of them seen just once. The sequenced sample consisted of naive CD8+ T cells from blood, with Jurkat cell RNA spiked in. These receptors were collected from a human donor in good health. Some libraries in this study had Jurkat cell RNA spiked in. CDR3s include the opening cysteine and the closing phenylalanine or tryptophan. The D gene is left open where the match is weak. For some rows the clone size is stated as once, few or many, or as a class when expanded; others skip it.

clone_size j_call d_call v_call cdr3_length cdr3_nt cdr3_aa
many TRBJ2-3 NA TRBV27 17 TGTGCCAGCAGTTCCCAGGACAGTCAGCATCTCACAGATACGCAGTATTTT CASSSQDSQHLTDTQYF
many TRBJ2-1 TRBD2 TRBV10-2 15 TGCGCCAGCACCCTCCGCGGGACTATGTACAATGAGCAGTTCTTC CASTLRGTMYNEQFF
NA TRBJ2-7 NA TRBV2 13 TGTGCCAGCAGGGGGACGGGCCCCTACGAGCAGTACTTC CASRGTGPYEQYF
many TRBJ2-7 TRBD2 TRBV27 17 TGTGCCAGCAGCCTAAATCAACTAGCGGGGTTCCCCTACGAGCAGTACTTC CASSLNQLAGFPYEQYF
many TRBJ1-5 NA TRBV27 13 TGTGCCAGCAGTTGGTCCGAGAATCAGCCCCAGCATTTT CASSWSENQPQHF
many TRBJ2-1 TRBD2 TRBV20-1 15 TGCAGTGCGAAGCAACTAGCGGGGATAACCAATGAGCAGTTCTTC CSAKQLAGITNEQFF
many TRBJ2-7 NA TRBV28 12 TGTGCCAGCAGTTTCGGTAGGCAGGCGTCGGCGTTC CASSFGRQASAF
few TRBJ1-2 TRBD1 TRBV27 12 TGTGCCACCTGGACAGGGGACTATGGCTACACCTTC CATWTGDYGYTF
many TRBJ2-3 TRBD2 TRBV7-8 20 TGTGCCAGCAGCTCCTCTGGGCTAGCGGGAGTTCTCCCGGATACAGATACGCAGTATTTT CASSSSGLAGVLPDTDTQYF
many TRBJ2-5 NA TRBV28 15 TGTGCCAGCAGCCCCCCGATGCTCTACCAAGAGACCCAGTACTTC CASSPPMLYQETQYF
few TRBJ2-7 NA TRBV9 14 TGTGCCAGCAGCCGGGACATAGGAACCTACGAGCAGTACTTC CASSRDIGTYEQYF
many TRBJ2-4 TRBD2 TRBV20-1 17 TGCAGTGCTAGCACTAGCGGGAATTTGTGGCCCAAAAACATTCAGTACTTC CSASTSGNLWPKNIQYF
many TRBJ2-7 NA TRBV18 13 TGTGCCAGCTCACCAGGGGACACCTACGAGCAGTACTTC CASSPGDTYEQYF
many TRBJ2-4 NA TRBV11-2 15 TGTGCCAGCAGCTTAGCTGGAGGAGCCAAAAACATTCAGTACTTC CASSLAGGAKNIQYF
many TRBJ2-1 NA TRBV7-2 13 TGTGCCAGCAGCCTGGGACTGTACAATGAGCAGTTCTTC CASSLGLYNEQFF
few TRBJ2-5 NA TRBV10-2 11 TGCGCCTCTACCCCGGGGGTGACCCAGTACTTC CASTPGVTQYF
many TRBJ2-5 TRBD1 TRBV6-5 16 TGTGCCAGCAGTTACTCAGGGACAGGGTTCCGAGAGACCCAGTACTTC CASSYSGTGFRETQYF
medium-sized TRBJ2-3 NA TRBV29-1 12 TGCAGCGTTGAAGACGGCCCAGATACGCAGTATTTT CSVEDGPDTQYF
many TRBJ2-3 NA TRBV12-3/TRBV12-4 12 TGTGCCAGCAGTTTAGTGGTAGATACGCAGTATTTT CASSLVVDTQYF
NA TRBJ1-1 NA TRBV5-1 16 TGCGCCAGCAGCTGGACCGGGACGGCTATGAACACTGAAGCTTTCTTT CASSWTGTAMNTEAFF
many TRBJ1-2 TRBD1 TRBV19 14 TGTGCCAGTAGTACTCCGGACAGGCGCTATGGCTACACCTTC CASSTPDRRYGYTF
many TRBJ1-6 NA TRBV7-2 16 TGTGCCAGCAGCTCAACACAGGGATTACTTAATTCACCCCTCCACTTT CASSSTQGLLNSPLHF
many TRBJ2-3 TRBD2 TRBV19 16 TGTGCCAGTAGTACCGGACTAGCGTATAGCACAGATACGCAGTATTTT CASSTGLAYSTDTQYF
few TRBJ1-3 NA TRBV28 17 TGTGCCAGCAGTTTAATTCTCGGGGATAATTTCGGAAACACCATATATTTT CASSLILGDNFGNTIYF
NA TRBJ2-3 TRBD2 TRBV11-2 15 TGTGCCAGCAGCTTACTAAGCGGGACGGCAGATACGCAGTATTTT CASSLLSGTADTQYF
NA TRBJ2-7 TRBD2 TRBV27 15 TGTGCCAGCAGTTCCCCAGCGGGAGTTATCCACGAGCAGTACTTC CASSSPAGVIHEQYF
many TRBJ2-5 NA TRBV27 14 TGTGCCAGCAGTTTTACCCGCTCGAGAGAGACCCAGTACTTC CASSFTRSRETQYF
few TRBJ2-1 TRBD2 TRBV3-1 18 TGTGCCAGCAGGGCTAGCGGGACGCTACTAGGATCCTACAATGAGCAGTTCTTC CASRASGTLLGSYNEQFF
many TRBJ1-2 TRBD1 TRBV13 14 TGTGCCAGCAGCCCGGACAGGGGGCTCTTTGGCTACACCTTC CASSPDRGLFGYTF
NA TRBJ2-5 NA TRBV10-3 15 TGTGCCATCAGTGGGGGGGGGACATTTCAAGAGACCCAGTACTTC CAISGGGTFQETQYF
many TRBJ1-5 TRBD1 TRBV4-1 15 TGCGCCAGCAGCCCCCGGGACAGGGGCAATCAGCCCCAGCATTTT CASSPRDRGNQPQHF
many TRBJ2-1 NA TRBV28 12 TGTGCCAGCAGTTCGACAGAGCATGGGGAGTTCTTC CASSSTEHGEFF
many TRBJ2-2 TRBD2 TRBV7-9 16 TGTGCCAGCAGCTTAACCGGACTAGCGGGAGCCGGGGAGCTGTTTTTT CASSLTGLAGAGELFF
many TRBJ2-6 NA TRBV4-3 14 TGCGCCAGCAGCCAAGTCGACGGGGCCAACGTCCTGACTTTC CASSQVDGANVLTF
many TRBJ2-7 NA TRBV11-2 14 TGTGCCAGCAGCTTCAAAGGGCCGGCCTACGAGCAGTACTTC CASSFKGPAYEQYF
NA TRBJ2-7 NA TRBV27 14 TGTGCCAGCAGTTTAGGTGCGGCACGTTACGAGCAGTACTTC CASSLGAARYEQYF
few TRBJ2-1 NA TRBV4-3 18 TGCGCCAGCAGCCAAGTGGTCGCCGAAGACTATACCTACAATGAGCAGTTCTTC CASSQVVAEDYTYNEQFF
many TRBJ2-1 NA TRBV24-1 18 TGTGCCACCAGTGACCCGGACAGATTCCTAAATGGAGCCAATGAGCAGTTCTTC CATSDPDRFLNGANEQFF
few TRBJ2-1 NA TRBV5-1 15 TGCGCCAGCAGCTTGAAAGGTATTGGGCTCAATGAGCAGTTCTTC CASSLKGIGLNEQFF
NA TRBJ2-1 TRBD2 TRBV5-3 16 TGTGCCAGCAGCCCCGCCGGGACTAGCGGGTACAATGAGCAGTTCTTC CASSPAGTSGYNEQFF
NA TRBJ1-1 NA TRBV5-6 18 TGTGCCAGCAGCGGGGGGAAGCCAGCCTCTTTGGCTAACACTGAAGCTTTCTTT CASSGGKPASLANTEAFF
many TRBJ2-4 NA TRBV7-9 14 TGTGCCAGCAGCTTAGTTCGGACCGTAAACATTCAGTACTTC CASSLVRTVNIQYF
many TRBJ2-7 TRBD1 TRBV12-5 18 TGTGCTAGTGGTTTGGCCTCCCGCCGCGGGACAGGGACCTACGAGCAGTACTTC CASGLASRRGTGTYEQYF
many TRBJ2-2 TRBD2 TRBV28 15 TGTGCCAGCAGTTTAGAACTAGCGGGTGGCGGGGAGCTGTTTTTT CASSLELAGGGELFF
many TRBJ2-7 NA TRBV6-6 11 TGTGCCAGCGGGGAAATCTACGAGCAGTACTTC CASGEIYEQYF
NA TRBJ1-1 NA TRBV9 15 TGTGCCAGCAGCCACGGACGGTCACTGAACACTGAAGCTTCCTTT CASSHGRSLNTEASF
many TRBJ2-1 TRBD2 TRBV24-1 16 TGTGCCACCAGTGAGTCGTGGCGGGAGAACCGGAATGAGCAGTTCTTC CATSESWRENRNEQFF
many TRBJ2-3 NA TRBV10-3 16 TGTGCCATCAGTCCCGGTAGGTTCGCGGACACAGATACGCAGTATTTT CAISPGRFADTDTQYF
few TRBJ1-3 NA TRBV7-9 14 TGTGCCAGCAGCTTCGGTAGCTCTGGAGACACCATATATTTT CASSFGSSGDTIYF
NA TRBJ2-7 NA TRBV6-5 13 TGTGCCAGCAGTTACTCCGGGAGCGGGGAGCAGTACTTC CASSYSGSGEQYF
many TRBJ2-7 NA TRBV4-3 18 TGCGCCAGCAGCCCGGCCGGGGGCCCGGGCTCCCGTGCCTACGAGCAGTACTTC CASSPAGGPGSRAYEQYF
few TRBJ1-3 NA TRBV7-2 14 TGTGCCACCTCGGAAGGGGGAGCTGGAAACGCCATATATTTT CATSEGGAGNAIYF
many TRBJ2-7 NA TRBV10-3 13 TGTGCCATCAGTGCGGGACTCTCGCTGGAGCAGTACTTC CAISAGLSLEQYF